A selection of T cell receptor beta chains follows, all from one sample in a study of OX40 agonist ivuxolimab in advanced cancers. Assay: immunoSEQ multiplex PCR; the TCRdb copy retains only in-frame clones and omits some. The table shows 70,000 to 95,000 clones, with approximately 90% occurring only once. The sequenced sample was CD4+ or CD8+ T cells sorted from blood, obtained in a trial of the OX40 agonist ivuxolimab. These receptors came from an adult with an advanced solid tumor such as melanoma, head and neck, liver or kidney cancer. Both conserved end residues are part of each CDR3. D genes are given only for firm matches. The listing skips clone size in some rows; elsewhere it reads once, few, many or a size class.

CDR3 DNA: TGTGCCAGCACCACTTACAGGCAGAGCACAGATACGCAGTATTTT
CDR3 protein: CASTTYRQSTDTQYF
V gene: TRBV7-9
J gene: TRBJ2-3
clone size: once
D gene: -

CDR3 DNA: TGTGCCAGCAGCTTAGTGTGGTACGATGAGCAGTTCTTC
CDR3 protein: CASSLVWYDEQFF
V gene: TRBV7-2
J gene: TRBJ2-1
clone size: -
D gene: -

CDR3 DNA: TGTGCCAGCAGCTTAGAGGTAACTAGTGAGCAGTTCTTC
CDR3 protein: CASSLEVTSEQFF
V gene: TRBV7-7
J gene: TRBJ2-1
clone size: -
D gene: -

CDR3 DNA: TGTGCCTGGGGGACTTTCGGGAACACCGGGGAGCTGTTTTTT
CDR3 protein: CAWGTFGNTGELFF
V gene: TRBV30
J gene: TRBJ2-2
clone size: -
D gene: -

CDR3 DNA: TGTGCCAGTAGGAAGGACCTCACAGATACGCAGTATTTT
CDR3 protein: CASRKDLTDTQYF
V gene: TRBV19
J gene: TRBJ2-3
clone size: -
D gene: -

CDR3 DNA: TGTGCCAGCAGCTTAGCGGGGGAGCTGACCCAGTACTTC
CDR3 protein: CASSLAGELTQYF
V gene: TRBV7-7
J gene: TRBJ2-5
clone size: -
D gene: -

CDR3 DNA: TGCGCCAGCATCCGGAGGGGGGATCCGACTAATGAAAAACTGTTTTTT
CDR3 protein: CASIRRGDPTNEKLFF
V gene: TRBV5-1
J gene: TRBJ1-4
clone size: once
D gene: -

CDR3 DNA: TGTGCCATCAGTGCAGGAGCGGCGAGCACAGATACGCAGTATTTT
CDR3 protein: CAISAGAASTDTQYF
V gene: TRBV10-3
J gene: TRBJ2-3
clone size: -
D gene: -

CDR3 DNA: TGTGCCAGCAGTTTAGGACAGGGGGAAGCTTTCTTT
CDR3 protein: CASSLGQGEAFF
V gene: TRBV28
J gene: TRBJ1-1
clone size: -
D gene: TRBD1

CDR3 DNA: TGTGCCAGTAGTCAACGCCAAATAGCATCACCCCTCCACTTT
CDR3 protein: CASSQRQIASPLHF
V gene: TRBV19
J gene: TRBJ1-6
clone size: -
D gene: -

CDR3 DNA: TGTGCCAGCAGTTTAAGTACTAGCACAGATACGCAGTATTTT
CDR3 protein: CASSLSTSTDTQYF
V gene: TRBV6-1
J gene: TRBJ2-3
clone size: -
D gene: -

CDR3 DNA: TGTGCCAGCTCACCACCGGGACAGGGAAACAATCAGCCCCAGCATTTT
CDR3 protein: CASSPPGQGNNQPQHF
V gene: TRBV18
J gene: TRBJ1-5
clone size: once
D gene: TRBD1

CDR3 DNA: TGTGCCAGCAGCCGACAGGGGTTTCACGAGCAGTACTTC
CDR3 protein: CASSRQGFHEQYF
V gene: TRBV14
J gene: TRBJ2-7
clone size: -
D gene: TRBD1

CDR3 DNA: TGTGCCATCAGTGAGGGCCTCGGGGGGGCCAACGTCCTGACTTTC
CDR3 protein: CAISEGLGGANVLTF
V gene: TRBV10-3
J gene: TRBJ2-6
clone size: -
D gene: -

CDR3 DNA: TGTGCCATCAGTGAGTCGGGACAGGGGGTGGGCAATCAGCCCCAGCATTTT
CDR3 protein: CAISESGQGVGNQPQHF
V gene: TRBV10-3
J gene: TRBJ1-5
clone size: -
D gene: TRBD1

CDR3 DNA: TGCGCCAGCAGCCAAGATGTGAGCGGGGGGGACAATGAGCAGTTCTTC
CDR3 protein: CASSQDVSGGDNEQFF
V gene: TRBV4-3
J gene: TRBJ2-1
clone size: -
D gene: TRBD2

CDR3 DNA: TGTGCCACCAGCAGATCGAAGGGCCCGAACACCGGGGAGCTGTTTTTT
CDR3 protein: CATSRSKGPNTGELFF
V gene: TRBV15
J gene: TRBJ2-2
clone size: -
D gene: -

CDR3 DNA: TGTGCCAGTAGTATAGGGGTTACAGAGAACACTGAAGCTTTCTTT
CDR3 protein: CASSIGVTENTEAFF
V gene: TRBV19
J gene: TRBJ1-1
clone size: -
D gene: -

CDR3 DNA: TGTGCCAGCATGTTTCCAGGCAAGGCAGATCAGCCCCAGCATTTT
CDR3 protein: CASMFPGKADQPQHF
V gene: TRBV28
J gene: TRBJ1-5
clone size: -
D gene: -

CDR3 DNA: TGCGCCAGCAGCTTGGCCCCGGGACTTGACCAAGAGACCCAGTACTTC
CDR3 protein: CASSLAPGLDQETQYF
V gene: TRBV5-1
J gene: TRBJ2-5
clone size: -
D gene: -

CDR3 DNA: TGTGCCAGCAATAGACAGGGGGTCGGGGAGACCCAGTACTTC
CDR3 protein: CASNRQGVGETQYF
V gene: TRBV2
J gene: TRBJ2-5
clone size: -
D gene: TRBD1

CDR3 DNA: TGTGCCAGCAGTCCACCCGGTAAGGAGCAGTTCTTC
CDR3 protein: CASSPPGKEQFF
V gene: TRBV6-6
J gene: TRBJ2-1
clone size: -
D gene: -

CDR3 DNA: TGTGCCAGCAGCCCATCCGGACAGACAGGAAACACCATATATTTT
CDR3 protein: CASSPSGQTGNTIYF
V gene: TRBV5-4
J gene: TRBJ1-3
clone size: -
D gene: -

CDR3 DNA: TGTGCCAGCAGGTCTGATACAGATACGCAGTATTTT
CDR3 protein: CASRSDTDTQYF
V gene: TRBV2
J gene: TRBJ2-3
clone size: -
D gene: -

CDR3 DNA: TGTGCCAGTAGTATCGGTTTAGTGCCCAACAATGAGCAGTTCTTC
CDR3 protein: CASSIGLVPNNEQFF
V gene: TRBV19
J gene: TRBJ2-1
clone size: -
D gene: -

CDR3 DNA: TGTGCCAGCAGCGTAGGTGGTGGGGGGACAGGGCCAGATACGCAGTATTTT
CDR3 protein: CASSVGGGGTGPDTQYF
V gene: TRBV9
J gene: TRBJ2-3
clone size: -
D gene: TRBD1

CDR3 DNA: TGTGCCAGCAGCTTAACTTCAACCGGCTCTGGAAACACCATATATTTT
CDR3 protein: CASSLTSTGSGNTIYF
V gene: TRBV7-2
J gene: TRBJ1-3
clone size: -
D gene: -

CDR3 DNA: TGCGCCAGCAGCCGGAATTTCAGGGATACTGAAGCTTTCTTT
CDR3 protein: CASSRNFRDTEAFF
V gene: TRBV4-3
J gene: TRBJ1-1
clone size: -
D gene: -

CDR3 DNA: TGTGCCAGTAGTGTCACAACTAACTATGGCTACACCTTC
CDR3 protein: CASSVTTNYGYTF
V gene: TRBV19
J gene: TRBJ1-2
clone size: few
D gene: -

CDR3 DNA: TGTGCCAGCACCCACCTCGATGCGGCAGCCTACAATGAGCAGTTCTTC
CDR3 protein: CASTHLDAAAYNEQFF
V gene: TRBV7-9
J gene: TRBJ2-1
clone size: -
D gene: -

CDR3 DNA: TGTGCCAGCAGTTTATCTGGCCGGGGGGCCTTCTACGAGCAGTACTTC
CDR3 protein: CASSLSGRGAFYEQYF
V gene: TRBV27
J gene: TRBJ2-7
clone size: -
D gene: -

CDR3 DNA: TGTGCCAGTGTGGACAGTGGGGCCAACGTCCTGACTTTC
CDR3 protein: CASVDSGANVLTF
V gene: TRBV6-1
J gene: TRBJ2-6
clone size: -
D gene: -

CDR3 DNA: TGTGCCACCACCCGGGACGGACAATACAATGAGCAGTTCTTC
CDR3 protein: CATTRDGQYNEQFF
V gene: TRBV28
J gene: TRBJ2-1
clone size: -
D gene: -

CDR3 DNA: TGTGCCGGCAGTTTCTGGACTAGCCCAGATACGCAGTATTTT
CDR3 protein: CAGSFWTSPDTQYF
V gene: TRBV27
J gene: TRBJ2-3
clone size: -
D gene: TRBD2

CDR3 DNA: TGTGCCAGCTCCTTACCCTCGGACGCCGGCCCTGCTTTCTTT
CDR3 protein: CASSLPSDAGPAFF
V gene: TRBV5-8
J gene: TRBJ1-1
clone size: -
D gene: -

CDR3 DNA: TGTGCCAGCAGTTATGATTCAAATCAGCCCCAGCATTTT
CDR3 protein: CASSYDSNQPQHF
V gene: TRBV6-5
J gene: TRBJ1-5
clone size: once
D gene: -

CDR3 DNA: TGTGCCAGCACTATTAGCGGGGGCTCCTACAATGAGCAGTTCTTC
CDR3 protein: CASTISGGSYNEQFF
V gene: TRBV2
J gene: TRBJ2-1
clone size: -
D gene: TRBD2

CDR3 DNA: TGCAGCGTTGTAGGCAGATACACAGATACGCAGTATTTT
CDR3 protein: CSVVGRYTDTQYF
V gene: TRBV29-1
J gene: TRBJ2-3
clone size: -
D gene: -

CDR3 DNA: TGTGCCAGCAGCCCCCGGGACAGGGCGACTAATGAAAAACTGTTTTTT
CDR3 protein: CASSPRDRATNEKLFF
V gene: TRBV7-2
J gene: TRBJ1-4
clone size: -
D gene: TRBD1

CDR3 DNA: TGTGCCAGCAGCTTAGTGAGAGGGGGCTCTTACAATGAGCAGTTCTTC
CDR3 protein: CASSLVRGGSYNEQFF
V gene: TRBV7-3
J gene: TRBJ2-1
clone size: once
D gene: TRBD1

CDR3 DNA: TGTGCCAGCACGGGATGGGGAGAGACCCAGTACTTC
CDR3 protein: CASTGWGETQYF
V gene: TRBV2
J gene: TRBJ2-5
clone size: -
D gene: -

CDR3 DNA: TGCGCCAGCAGCCAAGATGAATCCCAGGGAATCGCCTACAATGAGCAGTTCTTC
CDR3 protein: CASSQDESQGIAYNEQFF
V gene: TRBV4-3
J gene: TRBJ2-1
clone size: -
D gene: -

CDR3 DNA: TGTGCCAGCAGTGAAAGGAGTCGGGGCGGGGAGCTGTTTTTT
CDR3 protein: CASSERSRGGELFF
V gene: TRBV28
J gene: TRBJ2-2
clone size: -
D gene: -

CDR3 DNA: TGTGCCAGCAGCTTGGGAACTATAGAGTACGAGCAGTACTTC
CDR3 protein: CASSLGTIEYEQYF
V gene: TRBV11-2
J gene: TRBJ2-7
clone size: -
D gene: -

CDR3 DNA: TGTGCCAGCAGCTTAGAGAATACTGGAAACACCATATATTTT
CDR3 protein: CASSLENTGNTIYF
V gene: TRBV7-2
J gene: TRBJ1-3
clone size: -
D gene: -

CDR3 DNA: TGTGCCAGCAGGCGTAACGGGGGAGAGCAGTTCTTC
CDR3 protein: CASRRNGGEQFF
V gene: TRBV6-1
J gene: TRBJ2-1
clone size: -
D gene: -

CDR3 DNA: TGTGCCAGCAGCCCCCCCCGGCCAAAGGACAATGGCTACACCTTC
CDR3 protein: CASSPPRPKDNGYTF
V gene: TRBV9
J gene: TRBJ1-2
clone size: -
D gene: -

CDR3 DNA: TGTGCCAGCAGTGATTGGCAGGCAGCCACCGGGGAGCTGTTTTTT
CDR3 protein: CASSDWQAATGELFF
V gene: TRBV6-1
J gene: TRBJ2-2
clone size: -
D gene: -

CDR3 DNA: TGTGCCAGTATCACAGGGAACCCTGGAAACACCATATATTTT
CDR3 protein: CASITGNPGNTIYF
V gene: TRBV28
J gene: TRBJ1-3
clone size: -
D gene: -

CDR3 DNA: TGTGCCAGCAGTCCCAAGGGACAGGGTTACACTGAAGCTTTCTTT
CDR3 protein: CASSPKGQGYTEAFF
V gene: TRBV28
J gene: TRBJ1-1
clone size: -
D gene: TRBD1

CDR3 DNA: TGTGCCAGCAGCTTAGTTGTTCGAGCGGGAAACAATGAGCAGTTCTTC
CDR3 protein: CASSLVVRAGNNEQFF
V gene: TRBV7-6
J gene: TRBJ2-1
clone size: -
D gene: TRBD2

CDR3 DNA: TGTGCCACTCGACAGGGGGTAGGTCACTTC
CDR3 protein: CATRQGVGHF
V gene: TRBV6-5
J gene: TRBJ2-7
clone size: -
D gene: TRBD1

CDR3 DNA: TGTGCCAGCAGCTCGGACGGGGGGAGGAATCAGCCCCAGCATTTT
CDR3 protein: CASSSDGGRNQPQHF
V gene: TRBV7-2
J gene: TRBJ1-5
clone size: -
D gene: -

CDR3 DNA: TGTGCCAGCAGCGAGAACAGGGGATTGGACGAGCAGTACTTC
CDR3 protein: CASSENRGLDEQYF
V gene: TRBV7-6
J gene: TRBJ2-7
clone size: -
D gene: TRBD1

CDR3 DNA: TGTGCCAGCAGTCGGGACAGGGGGATGACCGGGGAGCTGTTTTTT
CDR3 protein: CASSRDRGMTGELFF
V gene: TRBV2
J gene: TRBJ2-2
clone size: -
D gene: TRBD1

CDR3 DNA: TGTGCCAGTAGTATAGAGAAATGGACTACAACTAATGAAAAACTGTTTTTT
CDR3 protein: CASSIEKWTTTNEKLFF
V gene: TRBV19
J gene: TRBJ1-4
clone size: -
D gene: -